The 5 T cell receptor beta chains in this list originate from one sample, sequenced in a study of CD8+CD57+ T cells in acquired aplastic anemia. The study profiled TCR beta VDJ and CDR3 using genomic DNA as template. Via MiXCR, TCRdb re-called the reads, giving one row per CDR3 protein. The sample lists approximately 120,000 distinct CDR3 sequences, approximately 40% occurring once. By flow cytometry, patients selected for sequencing had shown an expansion of CD8+CD57+ cells. The material sequenced was sorted CD4+, CD8+, or CD8+CD57+ T cells (not recorded which) from PBMCs. The receptors stem from a human donor with aplastic anemia.

At least ten counts were recorded for this clonotype. V gene TRBV7-6 combines with J gene TRBJ2-7; D is perhaps TRBD1 (6 bases). V was clipped by 5 bases and J by 3 bases, with 11 bases between them. This CDR3 is 13 amino acids long. From germline, CDR1 is SGHVS and CDR2 FNYEAQ. The CDR3 region is CASSPDRNYEQYF. As DNA, the CDR3 is TGTGCCAGCAGCCCGGACAGAAACTACGAGCAGTACTTC.

There are many counts of this clonotype. This chain connects TRBV12-5 to TRBJ2-5, with 8 bases matching TRBD1. This CDR3 spans 17 amino acids. After removal of 1 base from V and 4 bases from J, the junction contained 11 bases not matched to a gene. The germline V gene encodes CDR1 LGHNT and CDR2 FRNRAP. The CDR3 protein is CASGLAHGQGARETQYF. The CDR3 DNA reads TGTGCTAGTGGTTTGGCCCACGGACAGGGCGCCCGAGAGACCCAGTACTTC.

The chain couples TRBV2 to TRBJ2-7; weak D call: TRBD1 (6 bases). The V end lost 3 bases, the J end lost 3 bases, and 9 bases lay between the germline ends. Germline CDR1 reads SNHLY; CDR2 reads FYNNEI. The CDR3 length is 13 residues. CDR3 loop: CASSELGGYEQYF. DNA for the CDR3: TGTGCCAGCAGTGAGCTAGGGGGCTACGAGCAGTACTTC.

On this clonotype itself: A single base separates this from a much larger clone, so it may be a read error. The chain links TRBV19 to TRBJ2-7; 8 bases fit TRBD1. This CDR3 comprises 16 residues. CDR1 is LNHDA and CDR2 is SQIVND in the germline V gene (reference sequence). J gave up 2 bases and V 5 bases, and 11 bases lay outside the gene matches. This chain's CDR3 is CASSPGWGTGAYEQYF. Here the CDR3 DNA reads TGTGCCAGTAGTCCCGGGTGGGGGACAGGTGCCTACGAGCAGTACTTC.

The V gene is TRBV9, the J gene TRBJ2-2, with D unresolved. CDR1 SGDLS and CDR2 YYNGEE come from the germline V gene. The CDR3 runs to 12 residues. V gave up 3 bases and J gave up 4 bases, with 4 bases separating them. The CDR3 reads CASSETTGELFF. The CDR3 DNA reads TGTGCCAGCAGCGAAACCACCGGGGAGCTGTTTTTT.